This T cell receptor (delta chain) comes out of a study of gammadelta T cells in human blood (TCRdb year 2020). Overall study results and their limits: According to the study, polyclonal expansion of innate gamma-delta T cells right after birth appeared to be driven by microbial exposure.

This clone was found a few times. The antigen it recognizes is unknown. The amino acid sequence in TCRdb belongs to a much larger clone and departs from this DNA's translation at residue 6, likely a sequencing read error; the sequence shown is translated from the DNA. From the germline V gene, CDR1 is GEAIGNYY and CDR2 is EKD. Trimming accounts for 1 base at V and 3 bases at J, while the number of junction bases matched to no gene is 8. Including the terminal cysteine and phenylalanine, the CDR3 comprises 17 residues. The read is trimmed to its CDR3 DNA, 51 bases read in frame from base 1. The method was RT-PCR. Sequenced on an Illumina MiSeq. TCRdb recomputed clones from the public reads with CATT; identical DNA rows were then combined. This sample lists about 340 delta-chain clones; around 21% were detected once. The leading ten clones occupy 66% of the sample.

The receptor was derived from a human fetus. The specimen sequenced was Vgamma9Vdelta2 gamma-delta T cells from fetal blood. This chain joins TRDV2 to TRDJ2, with 9 central nucleotides matching TRDD3. The CDR3 protein: CACDTKTGGGMTAQLFF. The sequenced DNA: TGTGCCTGTGACACGAAAACTGGGGGAGGTATGACAGCACAACTCTTCTTT.